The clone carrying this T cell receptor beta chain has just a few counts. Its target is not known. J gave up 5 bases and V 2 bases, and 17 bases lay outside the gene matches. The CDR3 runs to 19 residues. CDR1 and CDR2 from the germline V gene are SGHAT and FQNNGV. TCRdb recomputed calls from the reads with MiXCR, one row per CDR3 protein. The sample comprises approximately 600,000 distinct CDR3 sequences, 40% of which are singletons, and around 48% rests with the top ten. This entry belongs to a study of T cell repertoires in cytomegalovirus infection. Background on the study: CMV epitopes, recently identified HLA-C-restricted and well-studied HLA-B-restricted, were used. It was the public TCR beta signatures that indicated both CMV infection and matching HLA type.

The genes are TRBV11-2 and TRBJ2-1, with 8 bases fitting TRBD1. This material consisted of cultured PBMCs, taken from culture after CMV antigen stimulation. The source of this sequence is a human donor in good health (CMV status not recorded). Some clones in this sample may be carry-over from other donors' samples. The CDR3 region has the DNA TGTGCCAGCAGCTTATCGCTGCTCCAGGGACAGGTGATGAACAATGAGCAGTTCTTC. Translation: CASSLSLLQGQVMNNEQFF.